This TCR beta chain comes out of a study of CD8 T cells in Susac syndrome. Random-hexamer reverse transcription was applied to roughly 0.5 to 1 ug RNA. TCRdb reprocessed the immunoSEQ multiplex PCR reads with MiXCR, giving one entry per CDR3 protein. There are around 140,000 distinct CDR3 sequences in the sample; 75% to 90% occur only once, and more than 0.5% lies in the top ten. Sequenced input: CD8+ T cells from PBMCs. This TCR was recovered from a human donor with multiple sclerosis.

In DNA, the CDR3 is TGTGCCAGCAGGGGGACAGGGGTCTACAATGAGCAGTTCTTC. Amino acid sequence: CASRGTGVYNEQFF. The J gene is TRBJ2-1, the V gene TRBV12-3 or TRBV12-4, with 10 positions matching TRBD1. This CDR3 spans 14 amino acids. V was pared by 6 bases and J by 3 bases, with 2 bases of the junction left unmatched.